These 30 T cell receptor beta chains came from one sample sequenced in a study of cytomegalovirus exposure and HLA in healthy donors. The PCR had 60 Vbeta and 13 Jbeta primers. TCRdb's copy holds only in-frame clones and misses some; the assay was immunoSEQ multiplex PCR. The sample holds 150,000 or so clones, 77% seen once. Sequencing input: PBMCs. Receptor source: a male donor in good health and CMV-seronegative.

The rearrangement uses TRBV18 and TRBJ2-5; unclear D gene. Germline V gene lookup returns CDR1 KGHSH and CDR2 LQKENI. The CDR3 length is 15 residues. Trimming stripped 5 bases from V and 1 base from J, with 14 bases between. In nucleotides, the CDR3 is TGTGCCAGCTCATTAAACGCTCCGGGCCAAGAGACCCAGTACTTC. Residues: CASSLNAPGQETQYF.

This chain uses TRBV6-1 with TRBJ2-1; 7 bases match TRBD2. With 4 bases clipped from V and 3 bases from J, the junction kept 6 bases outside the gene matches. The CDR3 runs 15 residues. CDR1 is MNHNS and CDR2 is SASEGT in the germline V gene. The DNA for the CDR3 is TGTGCCAGCAGTGCTTCTAGCGGAGACTACAATGAGCAGTTCTTC. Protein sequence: CASSASSGDYNEQFF.

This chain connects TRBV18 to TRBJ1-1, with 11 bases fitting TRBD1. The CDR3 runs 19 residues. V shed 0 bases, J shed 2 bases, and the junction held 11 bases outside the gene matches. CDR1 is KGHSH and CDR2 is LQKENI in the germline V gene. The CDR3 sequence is CASSPPNVPGQGGNTEAFF. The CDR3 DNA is TGTGCCAGCTCACCACCGAATGTCCCGGGACAGGGGGGAAACACTGAAGCTTTCTTT.

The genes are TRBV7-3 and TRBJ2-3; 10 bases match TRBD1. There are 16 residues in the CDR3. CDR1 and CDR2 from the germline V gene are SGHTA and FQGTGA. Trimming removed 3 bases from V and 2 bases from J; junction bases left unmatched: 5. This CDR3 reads CASSLDRGIVTDTQYF. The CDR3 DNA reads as TGTGCCAGCAGCTTGGACAGGGGGATCGTCACAGATACGCAGTATTTT.

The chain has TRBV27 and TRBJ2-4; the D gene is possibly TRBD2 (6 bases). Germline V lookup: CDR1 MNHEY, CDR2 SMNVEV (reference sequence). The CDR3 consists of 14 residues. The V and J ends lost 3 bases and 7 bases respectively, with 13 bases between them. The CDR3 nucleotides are TGTGCCAGCAGTTTTGGAGGGCTGGGGAACATTCAGTACTTC. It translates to CASSFGGLGNIQYF.

As DNA, the CDR3 is TGTGCCAGCAGCGGAAAGGGACTTTATAATGAGCAGTTCTTC. Protein: CASSGKGLYNEQFF. The chain couples TRBV7-9 to TRBJ2-1, with TRBD2 as a possible D gene (6 bases). Deletions cut 5 bases from V and 7 bases from J, with 15 bases between. Germline-derived CDR1 and CDR2 are SEHNR and FQNEAQ (reference sequence). The CDR3 is 14 amino acids.

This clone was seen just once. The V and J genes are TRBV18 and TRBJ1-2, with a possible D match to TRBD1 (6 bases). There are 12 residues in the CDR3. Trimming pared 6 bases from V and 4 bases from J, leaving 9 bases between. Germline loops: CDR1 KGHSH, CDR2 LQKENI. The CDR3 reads CASSTGLYGYTF. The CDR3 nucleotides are TGTGCCAGCTCCACAGGGCTCTATGGCTACACCTTC.

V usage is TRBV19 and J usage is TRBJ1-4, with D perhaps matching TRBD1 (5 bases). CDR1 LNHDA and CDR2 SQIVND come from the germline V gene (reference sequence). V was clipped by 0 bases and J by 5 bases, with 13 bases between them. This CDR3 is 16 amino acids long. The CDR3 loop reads CASSIDSEQVNEKLFF. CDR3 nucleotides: TGTGCCAGTAGTATAGATTCGGAACAGGTCAATGAAAAACTGTTTTTT. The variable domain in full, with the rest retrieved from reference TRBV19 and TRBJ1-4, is DGGITQSPKYLFRKEGQNVTLSCEQNLNHDAMYWYRQDPGQGLRLIYYSQIVNDFQKGDIAEGYSVSREKKESFPLTVTSAQKNPTAFYLCASSIDSEQVNEKLFFGSGTQLSVL.

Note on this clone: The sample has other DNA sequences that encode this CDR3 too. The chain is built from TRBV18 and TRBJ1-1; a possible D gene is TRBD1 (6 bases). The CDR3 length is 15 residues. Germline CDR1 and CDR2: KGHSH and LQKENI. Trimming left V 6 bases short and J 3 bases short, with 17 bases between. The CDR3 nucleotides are TGTGCCAGCTCCCCCAACAGGGTAAAGGACACTGAAGCTTTCTTT. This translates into CASSPNRVKDTEAFF.

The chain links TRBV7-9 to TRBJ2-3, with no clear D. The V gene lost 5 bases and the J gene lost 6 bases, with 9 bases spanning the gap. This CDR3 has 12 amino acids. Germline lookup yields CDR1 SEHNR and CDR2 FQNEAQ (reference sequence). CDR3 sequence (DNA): TGTGCCAGCAGCAAACTCCTGGATACGCAGTATTTT. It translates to CASSKLLDTQYF.

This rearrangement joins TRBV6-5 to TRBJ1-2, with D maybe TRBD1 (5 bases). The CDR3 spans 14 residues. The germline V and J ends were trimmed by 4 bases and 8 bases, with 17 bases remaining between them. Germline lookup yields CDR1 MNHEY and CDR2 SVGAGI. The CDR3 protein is CASSSTGGMRGYTF. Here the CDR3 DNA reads TGTGCCAGCAGTTCTACCGGGGGGATGCGGGGCTACACCTTC.

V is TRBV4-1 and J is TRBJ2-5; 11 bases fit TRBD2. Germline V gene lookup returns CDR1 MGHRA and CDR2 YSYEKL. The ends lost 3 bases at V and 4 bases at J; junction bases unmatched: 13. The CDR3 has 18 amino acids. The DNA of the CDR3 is TGCGCCAGCAGCCACCCGGGACTAGCGGCCTCCAGGGGAGAGACCCAGTACTTC. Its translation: CASSHPGLAASRGETQYF.

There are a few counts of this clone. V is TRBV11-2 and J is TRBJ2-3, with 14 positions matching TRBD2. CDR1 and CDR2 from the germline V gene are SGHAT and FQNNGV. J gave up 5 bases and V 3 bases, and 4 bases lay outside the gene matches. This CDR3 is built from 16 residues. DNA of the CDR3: TGTGCCAGCAGCTTGGGACTAGCGGGAGCTGTAGATACGCAGTATTTT. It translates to CASSLGLAGAVDTQYF.

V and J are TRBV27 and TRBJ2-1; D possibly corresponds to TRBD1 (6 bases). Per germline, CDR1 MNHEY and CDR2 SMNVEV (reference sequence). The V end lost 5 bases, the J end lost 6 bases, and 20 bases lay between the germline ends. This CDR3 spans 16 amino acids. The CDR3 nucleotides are TGTGCCAGCAGTCCCCCGGGGTCAGGGGCAGGCAATGAGCAGTTCTTC. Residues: CASSPPGSGAGNEQFF.

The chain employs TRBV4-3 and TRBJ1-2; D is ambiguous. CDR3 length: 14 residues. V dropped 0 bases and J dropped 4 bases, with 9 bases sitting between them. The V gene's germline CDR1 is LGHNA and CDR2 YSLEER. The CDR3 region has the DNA TGCGCCAGCAGCCAAGAAGGAGGGATCTATGGCTACACCTTC. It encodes CASSQEGGIYGYTF.

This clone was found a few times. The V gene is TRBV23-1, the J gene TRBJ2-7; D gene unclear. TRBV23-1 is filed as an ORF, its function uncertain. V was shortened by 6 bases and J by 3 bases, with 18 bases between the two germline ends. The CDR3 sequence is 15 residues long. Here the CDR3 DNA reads TGCGCCAGCAGGCTCCCACACCTCCGTCACTACGAGCAGTACTTC. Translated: CASRLPHLRHYEQYF.

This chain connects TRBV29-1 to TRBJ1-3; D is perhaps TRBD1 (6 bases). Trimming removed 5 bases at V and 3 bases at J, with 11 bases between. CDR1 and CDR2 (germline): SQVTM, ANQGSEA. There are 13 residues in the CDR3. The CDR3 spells CSVRGRGGNTIYF. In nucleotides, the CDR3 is TGCAGCGTTCGGGGCAGGGGTGGAAACACCATATATTTT. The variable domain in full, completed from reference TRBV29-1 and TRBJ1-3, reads SAVISQKPSRDICQRGTSLTIQCQVDSQVTMMFWYRQQPGQSLTLIATANQGSEATYESGFVIDKFPISRPNLTFSTLTVSNMSPEDSSIYLCSVRGRGGNTIYFGEGSWLTVV.

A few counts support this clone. The CDR3 is CAWSPTTGGWPQHF. The DNA of the CDR3 is TGTGCCTGGAGTCCCACGACAGGGGGCTGGCCCCAGCATTTT. V and J are TRBV30 and TRBJ1-5; 10 bases match TRBD1. The CDR3 covers 14 residues. Per the germline V gene, CDR1 is GTSNPN and CDR2 is SVGIG (reference sequence). J was trimmed by 9 bases and V by 2 bases; bases with no gene match: 7.

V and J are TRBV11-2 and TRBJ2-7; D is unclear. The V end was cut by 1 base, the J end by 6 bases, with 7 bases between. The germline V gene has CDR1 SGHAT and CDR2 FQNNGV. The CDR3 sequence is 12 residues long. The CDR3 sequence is CASSLAGFEQYF. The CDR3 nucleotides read TGTGCCAGCAGCTTAGCAGGTTTCGAGCAGTACTTC.

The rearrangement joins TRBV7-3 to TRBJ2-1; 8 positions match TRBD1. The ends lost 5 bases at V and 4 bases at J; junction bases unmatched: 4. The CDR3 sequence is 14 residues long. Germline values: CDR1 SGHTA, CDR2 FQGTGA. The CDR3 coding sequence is TGTGCCAGCAGCGGCGACAGGGGTTACAATGAGCAGTTCTTC. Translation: CASSGDRGYNEQFF. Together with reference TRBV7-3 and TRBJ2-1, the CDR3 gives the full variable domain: GAGVSQTPSNKVTEKGKYVELRCDPISGHTALYWYRQSLGQGPEFLIYFQGTGAADDSGLPNDRFFAVRPEGSVSTLKIQRTERGDSAVYLCASSGDRGYNEQFFGPGTRLTVL.

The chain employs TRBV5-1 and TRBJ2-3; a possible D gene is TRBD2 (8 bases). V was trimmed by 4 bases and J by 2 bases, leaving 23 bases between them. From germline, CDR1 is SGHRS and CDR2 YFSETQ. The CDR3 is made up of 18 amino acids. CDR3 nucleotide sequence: TGCGCCAGCAGCAGAAGGGGGCTAGCGGGCCAGATCACAGATACGCAGTATTTT. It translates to CASSRRGLAGQITDTQYF.

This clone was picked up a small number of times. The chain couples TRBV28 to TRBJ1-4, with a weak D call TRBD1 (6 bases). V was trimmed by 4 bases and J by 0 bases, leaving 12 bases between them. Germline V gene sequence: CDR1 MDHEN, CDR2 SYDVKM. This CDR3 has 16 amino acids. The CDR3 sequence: CASSSFDRPTNEKLFF. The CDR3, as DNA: TGTGCCAGCAGTTCCTTCGACAGGCCAACTAATGAAAAACTGTTTTTT.

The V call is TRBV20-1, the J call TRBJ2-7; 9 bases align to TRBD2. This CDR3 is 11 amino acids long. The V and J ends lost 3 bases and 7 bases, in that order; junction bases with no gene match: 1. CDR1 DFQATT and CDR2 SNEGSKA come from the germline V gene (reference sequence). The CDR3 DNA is TGCAGTGCTAGGCTAGCGGGGGAGCAGTACTTC. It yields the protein CSARLAGEQYF.

CDR3 sequence reads: CASSLDGQTHQPQHF. CDR3 in DNA: TGCGCCAGCAGCTTGGACGGACAGACCCATCAGCCCCAGCATTTT. The V call is TRBV5-1, the J call TRBJ1-5; perhaps TRBD1 as D (6 bases). V dropped 0 bases and J dropped 5 bases, with 12 bases sitting between them. CDR1 SGHRS and CDR2 YFSETQ come from the germline V gene. There are 15 residues in the CDR3.

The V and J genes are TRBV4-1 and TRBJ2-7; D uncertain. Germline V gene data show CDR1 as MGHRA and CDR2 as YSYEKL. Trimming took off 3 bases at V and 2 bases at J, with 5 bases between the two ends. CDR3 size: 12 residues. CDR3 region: CASSQSTYEQYF. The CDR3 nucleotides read TGCGCCAGCAGCCAGAGTACCTACGAGCAGTACTTC.

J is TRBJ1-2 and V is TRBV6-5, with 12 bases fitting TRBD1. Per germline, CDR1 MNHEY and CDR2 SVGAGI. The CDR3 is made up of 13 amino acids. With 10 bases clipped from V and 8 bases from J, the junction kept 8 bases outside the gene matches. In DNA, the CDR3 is TGTGCCATCCGGGACAGGGGGCTCGGAGGCTACACCTTC. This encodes CAIRDRGLGGYTF.

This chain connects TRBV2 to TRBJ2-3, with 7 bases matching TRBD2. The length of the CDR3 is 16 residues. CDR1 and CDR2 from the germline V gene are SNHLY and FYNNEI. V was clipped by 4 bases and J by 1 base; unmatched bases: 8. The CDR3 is CASSVGGSYGTDTQYF. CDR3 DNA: TGTGCCAGCAGTGTGGGCGGGAGCTACGGCACAGATACGCAGTATTTT.

The CDR3 region is CSVASRQGYGYTF. The CDR3 DNA sequence: TGCAGCGTTGCGTCAAGACAGGGCTACGGCTACACCTTC. The rearrangement uses TRBV29-1 and TRBJ1-2; 7 nucleotides match TRBD1. This CDR3 has 13 amino acids. Germline trimming cut 4 bases from V and 8 bases from J; bases unmatched to any gene: 10. Germline V gene lookup returns CDR1 SQVTM and CDR2 ANQGSEA.

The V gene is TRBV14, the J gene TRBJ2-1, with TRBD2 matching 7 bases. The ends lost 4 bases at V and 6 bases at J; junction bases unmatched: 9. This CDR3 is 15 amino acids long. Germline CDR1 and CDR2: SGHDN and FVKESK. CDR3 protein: CASSLTSVAGNEQFF. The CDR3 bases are TGTGCCAGCAGCCTTACTAGCGTTGCAGGCAATGAGCAGTTCTTC.

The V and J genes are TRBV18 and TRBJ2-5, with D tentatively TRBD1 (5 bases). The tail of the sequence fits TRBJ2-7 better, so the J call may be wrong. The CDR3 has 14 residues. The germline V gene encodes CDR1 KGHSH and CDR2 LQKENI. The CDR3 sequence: CASSESLGAYEQYF. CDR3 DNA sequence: TGTGCCAGCTCAGAGTCTTTAGGGGCCTACGAGCAGTACTTC.